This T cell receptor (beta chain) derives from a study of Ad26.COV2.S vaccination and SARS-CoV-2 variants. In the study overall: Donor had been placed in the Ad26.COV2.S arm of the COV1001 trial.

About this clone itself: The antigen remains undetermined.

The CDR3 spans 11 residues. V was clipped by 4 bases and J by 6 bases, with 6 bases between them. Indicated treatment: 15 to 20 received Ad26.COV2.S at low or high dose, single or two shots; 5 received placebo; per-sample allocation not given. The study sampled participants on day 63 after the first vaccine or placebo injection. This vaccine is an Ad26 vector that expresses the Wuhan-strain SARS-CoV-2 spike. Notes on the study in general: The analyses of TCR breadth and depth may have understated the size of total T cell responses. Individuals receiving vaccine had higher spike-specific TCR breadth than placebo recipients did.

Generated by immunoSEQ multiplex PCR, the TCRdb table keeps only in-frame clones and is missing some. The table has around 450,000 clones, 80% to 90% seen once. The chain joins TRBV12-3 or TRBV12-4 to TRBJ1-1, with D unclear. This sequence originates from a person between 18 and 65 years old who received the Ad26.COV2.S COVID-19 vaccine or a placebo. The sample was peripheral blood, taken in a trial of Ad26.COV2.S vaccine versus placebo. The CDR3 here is CASSYFAEAFF. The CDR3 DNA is TGTGCCAGCAGTTATTTCGCTGAAGCTTTCTTT.